This TCR beta chain was sequenced in a study of radiation and T cells in renal cell carcinoma. Across the whole study: Nephrectomy followed 15 Gy stereotactic body radiation by 4 weeks.

Time point described: blood 2 weeks post-SBRT. Regarding treatment: 15 Gy SBRT to primary tumor, nephrectomy 4 weeks later. The patient's renal cell carcinoma had clear cell pathology. TCRdb keeps only in-frame clones here, not all; method: immunoSEQ multiplex PCR. The sample lists roughly 130,000 clones; 88% were seen once. The CDR3 length is 14 residues. Trimming removed 3 bases at V and 0 bases at J, with 8 bases between. Germline V gives CDR1 SNHLY, CDR2 FYNNEI. The sequences come from blood, collected from a patient whose treatment included radiotherapy and nephrectomy. The V gene is TRBV2, the J gene TRBJ1-2; tentative D call: TRBD1 (6 bases). The source is an older woman with renal cell carcinoma. The DNA of the CDR3 is TGTGCCAGCAGTGACAGGGGCCCTAACTATGGCTACACCTTC. The encoded protein is CASSDRGPNYGYTF.